One sample yielded the 8 T cell receptor beta chains listed below, sequenced in a study of T cells after yellow fever vaccination. TCRdb used MiXCR to reprocess the 5' RACE reads, holding one entry per CDR3 protein. The sample shows 250,000 to 350,000 distinct CDR3 sequences, around 4.4% of them seen only once. The sample here was PBMCs, taken 15 days after the yellow fever booster vaccination. Source of these receptors: a man between 18 and 29 years old who received the YFV17D yellow fever vaccine.

The chain joins TRBV7-2 to TRBJ2-3; D is unresolved. The CDR3 loop spans 14 amino acids. Germline loops: CDR1 SGHTA, CDR2 FQGNSA. The V gene lost 0 bases and the J gene lost 6 bases, with 10 bases spanning the gap. The CDR3 here is CASSLASARDTQYF. CDR3 DNA sequence: TGTGCCAGCAGCTTAGCCTCTGCACGGGATACGCAGTATTTT.

This sequence joins TRBV28 and TRBJ2-7; D is uncertain. The CDR3 sequence is 13 residues long. With 7 bases removed from V and 6 bases from J, the gap between germline ends came to 16 bases. Looked up from germline, CDR1 is MDHEN and CDR2 is SYDVKM. CDR3 sequence reads: CASTTDRAGEQYV. The CDR3 region has the DNA TGTGCCAGCACTACCGACCGGGCCGGCGAGCAGTACGTC.

This clonotype appeared many times. This chain uses TRBV6-6 with TRBJ2-6; unclear D gene. The V and J ends lost 7 bases and 1 base respectively, with 11 bases between them. The CDR3 is made up of 15 amino acids. Germline V CDR1 and CDR2: MNHNY, SVGAGI (reference sequence). The CDR3 here is CASTSTTSGANVLTF. The DNA of the CDR3 is TGTGCCAGCACTTCCACGACGTCTGGGGCCAACGTCCTGACTTTC.

This clonotype has only a few counts. The chain couples TRBV7-2 to TRBJ2-3, with 7 positions matching TRBD2. Germline CDR1 is SGHTA and CDR2 is FQGNSA. The CDR3 consists of 16 residues. V gave up 5 bases and J gave up 2 bases; unmatched junction bases: 10. The CDR3 DNA reads TGTGCCAGCAGCCCCCACGGCGGGGGAAACACAGATACGCAGTATTTT. Translating it yields CASSPHGGGNTDTQYF.

The table lists this clonotype with a few counts. The rearrangement links TRBV9 to TRBJ1-2; perhaps TRBD1 as D (5 bases). The V end was cut by 0 bases, the J end by 4 bases, with 7 bases between. Germline V gene sequence: CDR1 SGDLS, CDR2 YYNGEE. CDR3 length: 13 residues. The CDR3 DNA is TGTGCCAGCAGCGTAGCGGACACCTATGGCTACACCTTC. As protein: CASSVADTYGYTF.

The chain couples TRBV2 to TRBJ1-6; 9 nucleotides align to TRBD1. The CDR3 is made up of 15 amino acids. V trimming: 3 bases; J trimming: 7 bases; junction bases outside the gene matches: 4. Germline CDR1 and CDR2: SNHLY and FYNNEI. The CDR3 DNA sequence: TGTGCCAGCAGTGACACAGGGGGCACGAATTCACCCCTCCACTTT. As protein: CASSDTGGTNSPLHF.

This chain connects TRBV27 to TRBJ2-5; TRBD1 matches 8 bases. Losses at the gene ends were 3 bases for V and 5 bases for J; bases not matched to a gene: 14. This CDR3 has 17 amino acids. In germline, CDR1 is MNHEY, CDR2 SMNVEV (reference sequence). The CDR3 region has the DNA TGTGCCAGCAGTTTCGCCCGAAGGGACAGGAGGGGGGAGACCCAGTACTTC. This encodes CASSFARRDRRGETQYF.

This clonotype turned up a few times. J is TRBJ2-1 and V is TRBV23-1; no reliable D call. TRBV23-1 is annotated as an ORF whose role is uncertain. The CDR3 has 13 residues. V shed 0 bases and J shed 9 bases, with 9 bases lying between them. CDR3 bases: TGCGCCAGCAGTCAATCGAGACCAAGTGAGCAGTTCTTC. Translated: CASSQSRPSEQFF.